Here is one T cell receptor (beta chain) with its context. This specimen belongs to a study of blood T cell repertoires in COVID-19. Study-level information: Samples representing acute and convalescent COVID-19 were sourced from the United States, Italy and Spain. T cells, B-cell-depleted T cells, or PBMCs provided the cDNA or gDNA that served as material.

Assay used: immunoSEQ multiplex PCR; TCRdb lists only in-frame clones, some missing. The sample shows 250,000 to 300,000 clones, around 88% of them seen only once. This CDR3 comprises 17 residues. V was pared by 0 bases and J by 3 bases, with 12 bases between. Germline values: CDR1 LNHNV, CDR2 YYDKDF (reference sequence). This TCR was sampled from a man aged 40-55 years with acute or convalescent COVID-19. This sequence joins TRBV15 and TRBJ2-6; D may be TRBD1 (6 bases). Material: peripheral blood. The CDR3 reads CATSRDPGGNGANVLTF. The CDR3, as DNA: TGTGCCACCAGCAGAGATCCTGGGGGCAATGGGGCCAACGTCCTGACTTTC.